These 13 T cell receptor beta chains were sequenced from one sample in a study of identical twins. TCRdb called the 5' RACE reads again in MiXCR, with one record for every CDR3 protein. Among 400,000 to 550,000 distinct CDR3 sequences, 13% to 15% were seen once, and the ten largest hold 0.8% to 1%. The same sample was also used in a study of yellow fever vaccine responses in identical twins.

Source material: CD4+ T cells sorted from blood. All receptors come from a woman between 18 and 29 years old in good health.

This clonotype was observed many times. The V gene is TRBV20-1, the J gene TRBJ2-5, with 10 bases identical to TRBD1. The germline V gene has CDR1 DFQATT and CDR2 SNEGSKA (reference sequence). With 4 bases clipped from V and 5 bases from J, the junction kept 10 bases outside the gene matches. The CDR3 runs to 15 residues. The CDR3 protein is CSAIGGTGDLETQYF. CDR3 nucleotide sequence: TGCAGTGCTATAGGTGGGACAGGGGATTTGGAGACCCAGTACTTC.

This clonotype was picked up many times. V usage is TRBV7-3 and J usage is TRBJ1-1; D is unclear. The length of the CDR3 is 13 residues. The germline V gene encodes CDR1 SGHTA and CDR2 FQGTGA. V gave up 2 bases and J gave up 5 bases, with 9 bases separating them. The CDR3 nucleotides are TGTGCCAGCAGCTTAGGAGGACGGACTGAAGCTTTCTTT. Protein product: CASSLGGRTEAFF. Full variable domain (rest looked up from reference TRBV7-3 and TRBJ1-1): GAGVSQTPSNKVTEKGKYVELRCDPISGHTALYWYRQSLGQGPEFLIYFQGTGAADDSGLPNDRFFAVRPEGSVSTLKIQRTERGDSAVYLCASSLGGRTEAFFGQGTRLTVV.

CDR3 in DNA: TGTGCCAGCAGCTTCCAGCTCGGCGCTACCGGGGAGCTGTTTTTT. The encoded protein is CASSFQLGATGELFF. The V gene is TRBV7-8, the J gene TRBJ2-2, with D hard to call. In germline, CDR1 is SGHVS, CDR2 FQNEAQ. V was cut by 3 bases and J by 5 bases, with 13 bases left in between. This CDR3 contains 15 residues.

The chain is built from TRBV11-2 and TRBJ2-7; no clear D. The CDR3 totals 15 residues. Trimming took off 5 bases at V and 3 bases at J, with 17 bases between the two ends. CDR1 SGHAT and CDR2 FQNNGV come from the germline V gene. The CDR3 reads CASSLNLGSSYEQYF. The CDR3 DNA is TGTGCCAGCAGCCTCAACCTGGGGTCGAGCTACGAGCAGTACTTC.

The CDR3 nucleotides read TGTGCCAGCAGTCCTGAGGCAGGGAGAAATTCACCCCTCCACTTT. Amino acids: CASSPEAGRNSPLHF. The chain links TRBV7-2 to TRBJ1-6; a weak D match, TRBD1 (5 bases). Germline CDR1 is SGHTA and CDR2 is FQGNSA. V was cut by 6 bases and J by 7 bases, with 16 bases left in between. This CDR3 has 15 residues.

The CDR3 reads CASSPGAGGVYNEQFF. The DNA of the CDR3 is TGTGCCAGCAGCCCGGGGGCAGGGGGAGTCTACAATGAGCAGTTCTTC. V usage is TRBV3-1 and J usage is TRBJ2-1, with D possibly TRBD1 on 7 matching bases. V dropped 4 bases and J dropped 3 bases, with 16 bases sitting between them. In germline, CDR1 is LGHDT, CDR2 YNNKEL (reference sequence). The CDR3 extends over 16 amino acids.

The table lists this clonotype with a few counts. The V call is TRBV7-2, the J call TRBJ2-1; TRBD1 might be the D (6 bases). V shed 4 bases and J shed 5 bases, with 18 bases lying between them. This CDR3 has 16 residues. Germline V lookup: CDR1 SGHTA, CDR2 FQGNSA. DNA for the CDR3: TGTGCCAGCAGCTCGCATATAGGACAGTCGAACAATGAGCAGTTCTTC. The encoded protein is CASSSHIGQSNNEQFF.

This clonotype was picked up a small number of times. The V and J genes are TRBV7-9 and TRBJ2-6; D remains unclear. The germline gives CDR1 SEHNR, CDR2 FQNEAQ (reference sequence). The CDR3 is 15 amino acids. V lost 5 bases, J lost 4 bases, and 12 bases lay in between. The CDR3 bases are TGTGCCAGCAGCCCTCCCGCAACGGGGGCCAACGTCCTGACTTTC. Translating it yields CASSPPATGANVLTF. The full variable domain, in which reference TRBV7-9 and TRBJ2-6 provide the parts outside the CDR3, is DTGVSQNPRHKITKRGQNVTFRCDPISEHNRLYWYRQTLGQGPEFLTYFQNEAQLEKSRLLSDRFSAERPKGSFSTLEIQRTEQGDSAMYLCASSPPATGANVLTFGAGSRLTVL.

This clonotype appeared a few times. The chain uses TRBV7-9 and TRBJ2-4; D is uncertain. Germline-derived CDR1 and CDR2 are SEHNR and FQNEAQ (reference sequence). The CDR3 runs to 16 residues. V shed 5 bases and J shed 0 bases, with 14 bases lying between them. The CDR3, as DNA: TGTGCCAGCAGCCCGGGCCAGCTGATAGCCAAAAACATTCAGTACTTC. As protein: CASSPGQLIAKNIQYF.

This clonotype was observed a few times. The rearrangement uses TRBV18 and TRBJ2-7; D not certain. V was shortened by 3 bases and J by 3 bases, with 15 bases between the two germline ends. Germline V gene sequence: CDR1 KGHSH, CDR2 LQKENI. The CDR3 spans 15 residues. DNA for the CDR3: TGTGCCAGCTCACCTGTAAGGAATCGAGGCTACGAGCAGTACTTC. It encodes CASSPVRNRGYEQYF.

The genes are TRBV20-1 and TRBJ2-3; 13 positions match TRBD2. Losses at the gene ends were 2 bases for V and 7 bases for J; bases not matched to a gene: 9. The CDR3 length is 16 residues. CDR1 is DFQATT, CDR2 SNEGSKA, per germline (reference sequence). CDR3 DNA sequence: TGCAGTGCTAGATCACTAGCGGGGGGGAAACGAAATACGCAGTATTTT. Residues: CSARSLAGGKRNTQYF.

The J gene is TRBJ2-1, the V gene TRBV11-2; 8 bases fit TRBD1. Trimming took 2 bases from V and 1 from J; bases not matched to a gene: 4. Germline V gene lookup returns CDR1 SGHAT and CDR2 FQNNGV. This CDR3 is built from 16 residues. The CDR3 is CASSLRQGLSYNEQFF. The CDR3 bases are TGTGCCAGCAGCTTACGACAGGGGCTATCCTACAATGAGCAGTTCTTC.

The V gene is TRBV5-1, the J gene TRBJ2-7; possibly TRBD1 for D (6 bases). This CDR3 spans 13 amino acids. Looked up from germline, CDR1 is SGHRS and CDR2 is YFSETQ. The V and J ends lost 4 bases and 7 bases respectively, with 15 bases between them. The CDR3 DNA follows: TGCGCCAGCAGCGTCCAGGGGTCAGGGGAGCAGTACTTC. Its translation is CASSVQGSGEQYF.